The 8 T cell receptor beta chains given below trace back to one sample, sequenced in a study of OX40 agonist ivuxolimab in advanced cancers. Measured with immunoSEQ multiplex PCR; TCRdb has only the in-frame clones, and not every one. Found here are roughly 64,000 clones, less than 95% of them singletons; the top ten hold roughly 0.44%. The sample here was CD4+ or CD8+ T cells sorted from blood, taken in a trial of the OX40 agonist ivuxolimab. The receptors originated from an adult with an advanced solid tumor such as melanoma, head and neck, liver or kidney cancer.

This clone was detected only once. The chain couples TRBV19 to TRBJ2-3; TRBD2 matches at 10 bases. Germline CDR1 reads LNHDA; CDR2 reads SQIVND (reference sequence). This CDR3 has 14 amino acids. J was trimmed by 4 bases and V by 6 bases; bases with no gene match: 4. In DNA, the CDR3 is TGTGCCAGTAGGAAGCGGGAGGGGGCAGATACGCAGTATTTT. It translates to CASRKREGADTQYF.

The chain combines TRBV10-3 with TRBJ2-1, with 7 bases fitting TRBD2. Germline V gene lookup returns CDR1 ENHRY and CDR2 SYGVKD. The CDR3 extends over 16 amino acids. The V and J ends lost 0 bases and 0 bases, in that order; junction bases with no gene match: 2. CDR3 sequence (DNA): TGTGCCATCAGTGAGTCGGGCGGGAGCTCCTACAATGAGCAGTTCTTC. Protein product: CAISESGGSSYNEQFF.

The CDR3 bases are TGTGCCATCAGTGGAGACAGGGGGAGAGCTAACTATGGCTACACCTTC. It specifies CAISGDRGRANYGYTF. V gene TRBV10-3 combines with J gene TRBJ1-2; 9 nucleotides align to TRBD1. Germline values: CDR1 ENHRY, CDR2 SYGVKD. The trim removed 4 bases at V and 0 bases at J, leaving 6 bases unmatched. The CDR3 spans 16 residues.

This clone was counted between two and nine times. The V and J genes are TRBV5-1 and TRBJ1-4; tentatively, D is TRBD1 (5 bases). CDR1 SGHRS and CDR2 YFSETQ come from the germline V gene. V was clipped by 0 bases and J by 7 bases, with 13 bases between them. CDR3 size: 15 residues. CDR3 sequence (DNA): TGCGCCAGCAGCTTGGGGGGACGGGCGATTGAAAAACTGTTTTTT. Translated, it gives CASSLGGRAIEKLFF. Supplemented by reference TRBV5-1 and TRBJ1-4, the full variable domain reads KAGVTQTPRYLIKTRGQQVTLSCSPISGHRSVSWYQQTPGQGLQFLFEYFSETQRNKGNFPGRFSGRQFSNSRSEMNVSTLELGDSALYLCASSLGGRAIEKLFFGSGTQLSVL.

This rearrangement joins TRBV7-8 to TRBJ1-6; TRBD1 is a possible D gene (5 bases). V was clipped by 2 bases and J by 7 bases, with 12 bases between them. From germline, CDR1 is SGHVS and CDR2 FQNEAQ. This CDR3 is 15 amino acids long. The CDR3, as DNA: TGTGCCAGCAGCTTATCGGGGCAGGGCAATTCACCCCTCCACTTT. Translating gives CASSLSGQGNSPLHF.

The rearrangement links TRBV27 to TRBJ1-5; TRBD1 matches at 9 bases. Germline CDR1 MNHEY, CDR2 SMNVEV (reference sequence). The CDR3 length is 15 residues. The V segment lost 5 bases and the J segment 2 bases; nucleotides outside the gene matches: 4. This chain's CDR3 is CASSARQGGNQPQHF. The CDR3 DNA reads TGTGCCAGCAGTGCCCGACAGGGGGGCAATCAGCCCCAGCATTTT.

The rearrangement links TRBV7-8 to TRBJ2-7, with D possibly matching TRBD1 (5 bases). Trimming left V 0 bases short and J 6 bases short, with 18 bases between. This CDR3 has 16 amino acids. Germline CDR1 reads SGHVS; CDR2 reads FQNEAQ. The CDR3 DNA reads as TGTGCCAGCAGCTTAGCGGGTCCAGGGATACCGTCCGAGCAGTACTTC. Translation: CASSLAGPGIPSEQYF.

On this clone itself: Distinct nucleotide sequences in the sample also encode this CDR3. This chain uses TRBV18 with TRBJ2-7, with 7 bases matching TRBD2. Germline assignment: CDR1 KGHSH and CDR2 LQKENI. The junction had 7 bases not matched to a gene; V was cut back by 9 bases and J by 2 bases. This CDR3 comprises 13 residues. The CDR3 DNA reads TGTGCCAGTGGGATTGCGGGGGCCTACGAGCAGTACTTC. Its translation is CASGIAGAYEQYF.